This is a list of T cell receptor beta chains from one sample in a study of shared clonotypes between healthy human individuals. Assay: immunoSEQ multiplex PCR; the TCRdb copy retains only in-frame clones and omits some. The sample consists of over 400,000 clones, around 95% of them appearing once. Sequencing was done on a sample of naive CD4+ T cells sorted from blood. These receptors all come from a woman younger than 45 in good health. The CDR3 runs from the conserved cysteine through the conserved F or W. D genes are given only for firm matches. Not all rows give a size; the values are once, few, many and, for expanded clones, a class.

V	J	D	size	CDR3	DNA
TRBV28	TRBJ1-1	TRBD1	.	CASSLGGQGRGTEAFF	TGTGCCAGCAGTTTAGGAGGACAGGGAAGAGGCACTGAAGCTTTCTTT
TRBV9	TRBJ1-2	.	.	CASSSTGTNYGYTF	TGTGCCAGCAGCAGTACCGGGACGAACTATGGCTACACCTTC
TRBV2	TRBJ1-1	TRBD1	.	CASNPRTGRAAFF	TGTGCCAGCAATCCCCGGACAGGGAGAGCAGCTTTCTTT
TRBV5-1	TRBJ2-5	TRBD1	.	CASSQGAGETQYF	TGCGCCAGCAGCCAGGGGGCGGGCGAGACCCAGTACTTC
TRBV19	TRBJ1-5	TRBD1	.	CASSTQTGGYSNQPQHF	TGTGCCAGTAGTACTCAGACAGGGGGATATAGCAATCAGCCCCAGCATTTT
TRBV18	TRBJ1-1	TRBD1	.	CASARQGAGNTEAFF	TGTGCCAGCGCCCGACAGGGGGCAGGGAACACTGAAGCTTTCTTT
TRBV9	TRBJ2-1	TRBD2	once	CASSVGTSGSNEQFF	TGTGCCAGCAGCGTCGGGACTAGCGGGTCCAATGAGCAGTTCTTC
TRBV7-9	TRBJ1-2	.	.	CASSSYRGTTMWGYTF	TGTGCCAGCAGCTCCTACCGGGGGACGACTATGTGGGGCTACACCTTC
TRBV7-2	TRBJ2-6	.	.	CASSSPEEGPRGANVLTF	TGTGCCAGCAGCTCCCCCGAGGAGGGCCCAAGAGGGGCCAACGTCCTGACTTTC
TRBV7-9	TRBJ2-2	.	.	CASSSKLFF	TGTGCCAGCAGCTCCAAACTGTTTTTT
TRBV28	TRBJ2-3	TRBD1	.	CASSFRGRVMYF	TGTGCCAGCAGTTTTAGGGGGCGCGTCATGTATTTT
TRBV6-1	TRBJ1-5	.	once	CASSEWLIQPQHF	TGTGCCAGCAGTGAATGGCTTATTCAGCCCCAGCATTTT
TRBV6-1	TRBJ1-5	.	.	CASSEAYGGNQPQHF	TGTGCCAGCAGTGAAGCTTACGGCGGCAATCAGCCCCAGCATTTT
TRBV6-5	TRBJ1-4	TRBD1	.	CASSSGQGRVEKLFF	TGTGCCAGCAGCTCCGGACAGGGGAGGGTTGAAAAACTGTTTTTT